The clone carrying this T cell receptor (beta chain) came up a few times. What it binds is not known. Unique molecular identifiers (one per individual cDNA molecule) were attached. A single record per CDR3 protein comes from TCRdb applying MiXCR to the 5' RACE reads. This sample yields fewer than 45,000 distinct CDR3 sequences, of which roughly 9.9% are seen a single time; approximately 12% belongs to the top ten. The data stem from a study of early T cells in non-severe SARS-CoV-2 infection. Study information: Investigators sequenced bulk RNA drawn from unsorted whole blood, and chains remained unpaired. Study conclusions and caveats: The study's VDJdb matching favored anti-spike CD8 responses and missed private and CD4 specificities.

J was trimmed by 5 bases and V by 8 bases; bases with no gene match: 6. The CDR3 totals 14 residues. Per germline, CDR1 MDHEN and CDR2 SYDVKM. The chain joins TRBV28 to TRBJ2-4; 10 nucleotides line up with TRBD1. This clonotype was obtained from an adult who was a healthcare worker with PCR-confirmed SARS-CoV-2 infection or an uninfected control (not recorded which). Material for sequencing was whole blood. CDR3 in DNA: TGTGCCAGCGGAACCGGGACAGGGGAAAACATTCAGTACTTC. The encoded protein is CASGTGTGENIQYF.